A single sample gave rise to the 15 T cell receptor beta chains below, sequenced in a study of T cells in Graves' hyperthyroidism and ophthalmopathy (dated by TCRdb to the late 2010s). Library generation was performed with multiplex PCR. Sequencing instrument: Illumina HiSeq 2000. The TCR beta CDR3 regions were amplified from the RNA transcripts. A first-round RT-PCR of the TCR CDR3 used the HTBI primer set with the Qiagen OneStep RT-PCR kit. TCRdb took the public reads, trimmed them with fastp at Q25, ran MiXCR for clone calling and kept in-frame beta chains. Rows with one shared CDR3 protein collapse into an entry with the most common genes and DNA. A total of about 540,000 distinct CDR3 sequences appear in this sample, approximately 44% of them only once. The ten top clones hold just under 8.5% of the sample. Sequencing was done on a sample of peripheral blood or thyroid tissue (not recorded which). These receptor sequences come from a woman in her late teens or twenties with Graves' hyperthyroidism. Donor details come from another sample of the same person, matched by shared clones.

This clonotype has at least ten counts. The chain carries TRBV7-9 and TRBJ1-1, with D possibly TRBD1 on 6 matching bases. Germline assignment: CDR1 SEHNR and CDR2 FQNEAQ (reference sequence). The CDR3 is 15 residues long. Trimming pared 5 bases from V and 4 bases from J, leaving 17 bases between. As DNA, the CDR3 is TGTGCCAGCAGCCGACCCACAGGGTCTGGCACTGAAGCTTTCTTT. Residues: CASSRPTGSGTEAFF.

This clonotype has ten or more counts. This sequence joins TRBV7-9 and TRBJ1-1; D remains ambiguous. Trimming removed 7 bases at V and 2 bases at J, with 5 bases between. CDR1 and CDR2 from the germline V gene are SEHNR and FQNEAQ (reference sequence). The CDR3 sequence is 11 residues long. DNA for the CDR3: TGTGCCAGCACTGTAAACACTGAAGCTTTCTTT. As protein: CASTVNTEAFF. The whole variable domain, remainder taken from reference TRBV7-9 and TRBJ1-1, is DTGVSQNPRHKITKRGQNVTFRCDPISEHNRLYWYRQTLGQGPEFLTYFQNEAQLEKSRLLSDRFSAERPKGSFSTLEIQRTEQGDSAMYLCASTVNTEAFFGQGTRLTVV.

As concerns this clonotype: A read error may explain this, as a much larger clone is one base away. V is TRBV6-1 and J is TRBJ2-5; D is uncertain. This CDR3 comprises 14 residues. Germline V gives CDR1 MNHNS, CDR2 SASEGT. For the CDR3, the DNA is TGTGCCAACAGTGACGCTAGAGTGAAGGAGACCCAGTACTTC. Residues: CANSDARVKETQYF.

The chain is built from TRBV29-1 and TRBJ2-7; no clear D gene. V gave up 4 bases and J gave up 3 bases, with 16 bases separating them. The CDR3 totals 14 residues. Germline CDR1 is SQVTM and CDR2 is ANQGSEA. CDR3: CSVVLRVDHYEQYF. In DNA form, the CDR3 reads TGCAGCGTTGTGCTCCGGGTGGACCACTACGAGCAGTACTTC.

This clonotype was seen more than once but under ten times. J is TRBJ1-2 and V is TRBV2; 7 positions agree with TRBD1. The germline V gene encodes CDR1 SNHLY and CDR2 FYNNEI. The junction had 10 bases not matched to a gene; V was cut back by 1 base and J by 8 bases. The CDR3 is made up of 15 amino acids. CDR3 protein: CASSEGSGQLGGYTF. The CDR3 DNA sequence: TGTGCCAGCAGTGAAGGCTCGGGACAGTTGGGCGGCTACACCTTC.

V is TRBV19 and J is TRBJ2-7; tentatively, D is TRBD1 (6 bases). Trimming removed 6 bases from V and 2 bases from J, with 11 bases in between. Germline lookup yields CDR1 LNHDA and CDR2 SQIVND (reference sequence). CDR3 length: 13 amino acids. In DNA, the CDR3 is TGTGCCAGTAGCCGACAGGCTACCTACGAGCAGTACTTC. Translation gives CASSRQATYEQYF. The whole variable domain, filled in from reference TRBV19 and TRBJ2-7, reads DGGITQSPKYLFRKEGQNVTLSCEQNLNHDAMYWYRQDPGQGLRLIYYSQIVNDFQKGDIAEGYSVSREKKESFPLTVTSAQKNPTAFYLCASSRQATYEQYFGPGTRLTVT.

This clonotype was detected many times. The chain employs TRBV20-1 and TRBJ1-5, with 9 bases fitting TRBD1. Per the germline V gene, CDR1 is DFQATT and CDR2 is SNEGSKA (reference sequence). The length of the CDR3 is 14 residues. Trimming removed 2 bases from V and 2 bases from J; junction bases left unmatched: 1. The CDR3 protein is CSARRTGGNQPQHF. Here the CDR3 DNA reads TGCAGTGCTAGACGGACAGGGGGCAATCAGCCCCAGCATTTT.

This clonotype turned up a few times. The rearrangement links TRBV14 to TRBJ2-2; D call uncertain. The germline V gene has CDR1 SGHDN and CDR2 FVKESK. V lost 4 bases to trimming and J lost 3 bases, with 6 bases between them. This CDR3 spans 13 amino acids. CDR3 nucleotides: TGTGCCAGCAGCCCAAGATACACCGGGGAGCTGTTTTTT. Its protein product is CASSPRYTGELFF. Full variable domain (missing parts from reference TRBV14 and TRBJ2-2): EAGVTQFPSHSVIEKGQTVTLRCDPISGHDNLYWYRRVMGKEIKFLLHFVKESKQDESGMPNNRFLAERTGGTYSTLKVQPAELEDSGVYFCASSPRYTGELFFGEGSRLTVL.

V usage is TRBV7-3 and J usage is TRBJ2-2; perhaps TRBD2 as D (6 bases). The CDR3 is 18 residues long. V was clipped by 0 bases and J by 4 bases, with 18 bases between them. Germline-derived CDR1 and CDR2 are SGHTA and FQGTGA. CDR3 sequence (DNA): TGTGCCAGCAGCTTAACCGCCGTGTTGGGGCGGGGCACCGGGGAGCTGTTTTTT. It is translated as CASSLTAVLGRGTGELFF.

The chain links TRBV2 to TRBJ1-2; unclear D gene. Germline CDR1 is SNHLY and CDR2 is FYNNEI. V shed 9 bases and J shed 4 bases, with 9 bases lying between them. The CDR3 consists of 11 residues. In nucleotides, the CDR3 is TGTGCCAGGACCGCCCTCTATGGCTACACCTTC. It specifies CARTALYGYTF.

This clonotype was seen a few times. This CDR3 is CASSFIARGTGELFF. CDR3 nucleotides: TGTGCCAGCAGCTTTATTGCGAGGGGCACCGGGGAGCTGTTTTTT. J is TRBJ2-2 and V is TRBV5-4; D is tentatively TRBD1 or TRBD2 (5 bases each). This CDR3 is built from 15 residues. Germline loops: CDR1 SGHNT, CDR2 YYREEE (reference sequence). V gave up 2 bases and J gave up 4 bases, with 12 bases separating them. The full variable domain, completed using reference TRBV5-4 and TRBJ2-2, is ETGVTQSPTHLIKTRGQQVTLRCSSQSGHNTVSWYQQALGQGPQFIFQYYREEENGRGNFPPRFSGLQFPNYSSELNVNALELDDSALYLCASSFIARGTGELFFGEGSRLTVL.

The DNA for the CDR3 is TGTGCTAGTGGTTTCCTGAGCGGCCTTTATGGCTACACCTTC. It yields the protein CASGFLSGLYGYTF. V and J are TRBV12-5 and TRBJ1-2; no definite D call. V lost 3 bases and J lost 5, with 13 bases in between. The CDR3 is 14 residues long. The germline V gene has CDR1 LGHNT and CDR2 FRNRAP.

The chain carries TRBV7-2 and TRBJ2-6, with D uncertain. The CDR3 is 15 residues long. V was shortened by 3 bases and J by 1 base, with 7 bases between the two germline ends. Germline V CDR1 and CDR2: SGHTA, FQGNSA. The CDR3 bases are TGTGCCAGCAGCTTGAGACATTCTGGGGCCAACGTCCTGACTTTC. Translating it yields CASSLRHSGANVLTF.

The CDR3 sequence is CASRERLAGNYYEQYF. CDR3 DNA: TGTGCCAGCAGAGAACGATTAGCGGGAAATTACTACGAGCAGTACTTC. The chain has TRBV2 and TRBJ2-7, with 8 nucleotides matching TRBD2. The CDR3 contains 16 residues. CDR1 is SNHLY, CDR2 FYNNEI, per germline. The junction had 13 bases not matched to a gene; V was cut back by 6 bases and J by 3 bases.

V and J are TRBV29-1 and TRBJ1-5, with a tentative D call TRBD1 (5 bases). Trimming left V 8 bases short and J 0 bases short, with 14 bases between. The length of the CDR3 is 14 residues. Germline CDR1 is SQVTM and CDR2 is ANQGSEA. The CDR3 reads CSSQGERSNQPQHF. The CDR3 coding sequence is TGCAGCAGTCAAGGGGAACGTAGCAATCAGCCCCAGCATTTT.